A single sample gave rise to the 17 T cell receptor beta chains below, sequenced in a study of blood T cell repertoires in COVID-19. Sequencing used immunoSEQ multiplex PCR; TCRdb keeps in-frame clones, though not all of them. The table has about 150,000 clones, about four fifths seen once. Sequencing was carried out using peripheral blood. These receptor sequences come from a man between 70 and 80 years old who had recovered from COVID-19.

This chain joins TRBV5-1 and TRBJ2-3, with 13 bases lining up with TRBD2. CDR3 size: 16 residues. The germline gives CDR1 SGHRS, CDR2 YFSETQ. Unmatched junction bases numbered 8, after V lost 4 bases and J lost 6 bases. This chain's CDR3 is CASSPGTSGKTDTQYF. Here the CDR3 DNA reads TGCGCCAGCAGCCCCGGGACTAGCGGGAAGACGGATACGCAGTATTTT.

The chain links TRBV6-5 to TRBJ2-7, with a possible D match to TRBD2 (6 bases). CDR3 size: 13 residues. Germline V CDR1 and CDR2: MNHEY, SVGAGI. V was trimmed by 7 bases and J by 3 bases, leaving 13 bases between them. CDR3: CASTREILYEQYF. Written as DNA, the CDR3 is TGTGCCAGCACCCGGGAGATACTCTACGAGCAGTACTTC.

The chain carries TRBV27 and TRBJ2-2; possible D gene TRBD2, 6 bases. Germline V gene lookup returns CDR1 MNHEY and CDR2 SMNVEV (reference sequence). The length of the CDR3 is 17 residues. V lost 3 bases, J lost 1 base, and 15 bases lay in between. The CDR3 sequence is CASSLLFPSVNTGELFF. The CDR3 nucleotides read TGTGCCAGCAGTTTGCTCTTTCCTAGCGTGAACACCGGGGAGCTGTTTTTT.

The V call is TRBV3-1 (or the pseudogene TRBV3-2), the J call TRBJ2-7; D possibly corresponds to TRBD1 (6 bases). The CDR3 has 20 residues. V lost 4 bases to trimming and J lost 0 bases, with 28 bases between them. Germline-derived CDR1 and CDR2 are LGHDT and YNNKEL (reference sequence). The CDR3 spells CASSLKTGTRQHFSSYEQYF. CDR3 nucleotide sequence: TGTGCCAGCAGCCTGAAAACCGGGACACGGCAGCATTTTAGCTCCTACGAGCAGTACTTC.

This chain uses TRBV21-1 with TRBJ2-5; TRBD1 is the table's D call, not checked against the DNA. TRBV21-1 is termed a pseudogene. This CDR3 region has 15 residues. For the CDR3, the DNA is TGTGCCAGCAGCAAAGTTCTAGACAGGGGAGAGACCCAGTACTTC. As protein: CASSKVLDRGETQYF.

This clone was observed a single time. V usage is TRBV18 and J usage is TRBJ2-1; 10 positions match TRBD1. Germline V gene lookup returns CDR1 KGHSH and CDR2 LQKENI. The trim removed 0 bases at V and 9 bases at J, leaving 5 bases unmatched. CDR3 length: 15 residues. This chain's CDR3 is CASSPPTGGQGEQFF. CDR3 nucleotides: TGTGCCAGCTCACCACCGACAGGGGGCCAGGGTGAGCAGTTCTTC.

This chain connects TRBV11-1 to TRBJ2-7; the D gene is possibly TRBD1 (7 bases). The V gene lost 3 bases and the J gene lost 0 bases, with 9 bases spanning the gap. The length of the CDR3 is 14 residues. Germline CDR1 reads SGHAT; CDR2 reads FQDESV (reference sequence). CDR3 sequence reads: CASSLEGASYEQYF. CDR3 sequence (DNA): TGTGCCAGCAGCTTGGAGGGGGCCTCCTACGAGCAGTACTTC.

In this sample, this clone turned up a few times. The V and J genes are TRBV18 and TRBJ2-1; 9 bases are shared with TRBD1. V dropped 6 bases and J dropped 5; count of bases not matched to a gene: 8. Germline values: CDR1 KGHSH, CDR2 LQKENI. The CDR3 length is 15 residues. Written as DNA, the CDR3 is TGTGCCAGCTCTTCCGTGGGGACAGGGCACAATGAGCAGTTCTTC. Residues: CASSSVGTGHNEQFF. The entire variable domain, with the rest obtained from reference TRBV18 and TRBJ2-1, is as follows: NAGVMQNPRHLVRRRGQEARLRCSPMKGHSHVYWYRQLPEEGLKFMVYLQKENIIDESGMPKERFSAEFPKEGPSILRIQQVVRGDSAAYFCASSSVGTGHNEQFFGPGTRLTVL.

This clone showed up just a few times. Distinct nucleotide sequences in the sample also encode this CDR3. The chain carries TRBV6-5 and TRBJ2-7, with 9 positions matching TRBD1. After removal of 6 bases from V and 4 bases from J, the junction contained 4 bases not matched to a gene. The CDR3 is 13 residues long. CDR1 and CDR2 from the germline V gene are MNHEY and SVGAGI. CDR3 coding DNA: TGTGCCAGCAGGCGACAGGGGGAGTACGAGCAGTACTTC. It yields the protein CASRRQGEYEQYF.

This clone was seen a single time. This chain uses TRBV5-4 with TRBJ2-2; maybe TRBD2 (6 bases). Germline CDR1 and CDR2: SGHNT and YYREEE (reference sequence). CDR3 length: 16 amino acids. The ends were cut back, 4 bases at V and 1 base at J, with 14 bases in the middle. The CDR3 is CASSLPGLQNTGELFF. The DNA for the CDR3 is TGTGCCAGCAGCCTACCGGGACTGCAGAACACCGGGGAGCTGTTTTTT. Variable domain in full (rest from reference TRBV5-4 and TRBJ2-2): ETGVTQSPTHLIKTRGQQVTLRCSSQSGHNTVSWYQQALGQGPQFIFQYYREEENGRGNFPPRFSGLQFPNYSSELNVNALELDDSALYLCASSLPGLQNTGELFFGEGSRLTVL.

The chain recombines TRBV7-9 with TRBJ2-1; a weak D match, TRBD2 (6 bases). The CDR3 is made up of 13 amino acids. The germline V gene encodes CDR1 SEHNR and CDR2 FQNEAQ (reference sequence). Trimming left V 7 bases short and J 7 bases short, with 14 bases between. The CDR3 reads CASTVEAGNEQFF. In DNA form, the CDR3 reads TGTGCCAGCACCGTGGAGGCGGGAAATGAGCAGTTCTTC.

The CDR3 DNA reads TGTGCCTGGAGTGTACTGGGCGCTACCTACGAGCAGTACTTC. As protein: CAWSVLGATYEQYF. The chain uses TRBV30 and TRBJ2-7; no clear D gene. The CDR3 contains 14 residues. Trimming shortened V by 0 bases and J by 2 bases, and 11 bases separated the two germline ends. CDR1 is GTSNPN, CDR2 SVGIG, per germline (reference sequence).

The rearrangement uses TRBV28 and TRBJ1-5; no definite D call. V gave up 9 bases and J gave up 5 bases, with 11 bases separating them. Germline CDR1 and CDR2: MDHEN and SYDVKM. The CDR3 extends over 12 amino acids. The CDR3 coding sequence is TGTGCCAGTTTCCAACTAGATCAGCCCCAGCATTTT. This encodes CASFQLDQPQHF.

The genes are TRBV7-3 and TRBJ2-1, with 11 bases aligning to TRBD1. The junction had 9 bases not matched to a gene; V was cut back by 5 bases and J by 9 bases. The CDR3 runs to 15 residues. In germline, CDR1 is SGHTA, CDR2 FQGTGA. The CDR3: CASSPRDRGEVEQFF. The CDR3 coding sequence is TGTGCCAGCAGCCCCCGGGACAGGGGGGAGGTTGAGCAGTTCTTC.

This clone appeared a few times. J is TRBJ1-1 and V is TRBV7-8; D gene ambiguous. CDR3 size: 13 residues. Germline loops: CDR1 SGHVS, CDR2 FQNEAQ. V lost 5 bases to trimming and J lost 1 base, with 8 bases between them. The CDR3 region has the DNA TGTGCCAGCAGCCGCGGGAGGAACACTGAAGCTTTCTTT. Protein: CASSRGRNTEAFF. The full variable domain, rest sourced from reference TRBV7-8 and TRBJ1-1, is GAGVSQSPRYKVAKRGQDVALRCDPISGHVSLFWYQQALGQGPEFLTYFQNEAQLDKSGLPSDRFFAERPEGSVSTLKIQRTQQEDSAVYLCASSRGRNTEAFFGQGTRLTVV.

The rearrangement links TRBV11-2 to TRBJ2-7; 8 bases map to TRBD1. Unmatched junction bases numbered 16, after V lost 2 bases and J lost 1 base. The germline gives CDR1 SGHAT, CDR2 FQNNGV. The CDR3 contains 19 residues. CDR3 DNA sequence: TGTGCCAGCAGCTTAAGACCGGGACAGGCCAAGCCGGATTCCTACGAGCAGTACTTC. Its protein is CASSLRPGQAKPDSYEQYF.

This clone appeared once. J is TRBJ2-7 and V is TRBV6-5, with 9 bases aligning to TRBD2. This CDR3 has 15 amino acids. In germline, CDR1 is MNHEY, CDR2 SVGAGI. Unmatched junction bases numbered 12, after V lost 5 bases and J lost 7 bases. This chain's CDR3 is CASSHGGSGSSEQYF. As DNA, the CDR3 is TGTGCCAGCAGTCACGGGGGTAGCGGGAGTAGTGAGCAGTACTTC.